Given below is one T cell receptor (beta chain) in context. Its antigen remains unidentified. Germline V gene sequence: CDR1 SGHTA, CDR2 FQGNSA. Between the trimmed V and J ends, which lost 1 base and 13 bases, there was a span of 8 bases. The CDR3 sequence is 12 residues long. This record comes from a study of cytomegalovirus exposure and HLA in healthy donors. Findings of the study overall: V segments that were indistinguishable, TRBV6-2 and TRBV6-3 among them, were omitted from analysis.

PCR amplification relied on 60 Vbeta primers (plus 13 Jbeta primers). The table came from immunoSEQ multiplex PCR; TCRdb's copy has only in-frame clones and leaves some out. The sample consists of around 180,000 clones, roughly 80% of them appearing once. The clonotype comes from a boy younger than 18 in good health and CMV-seronegative. This chain uses TRBV7-2 with TRBJ1-6; D not resolved. The specimen sequenced was PBMCs. CDR3 sequence: CASSLVAPPLHF. In DNA, the CDR3 is TGTGCCAGCAGCTTAGTGGCACCGCCCCTCCACTTT.